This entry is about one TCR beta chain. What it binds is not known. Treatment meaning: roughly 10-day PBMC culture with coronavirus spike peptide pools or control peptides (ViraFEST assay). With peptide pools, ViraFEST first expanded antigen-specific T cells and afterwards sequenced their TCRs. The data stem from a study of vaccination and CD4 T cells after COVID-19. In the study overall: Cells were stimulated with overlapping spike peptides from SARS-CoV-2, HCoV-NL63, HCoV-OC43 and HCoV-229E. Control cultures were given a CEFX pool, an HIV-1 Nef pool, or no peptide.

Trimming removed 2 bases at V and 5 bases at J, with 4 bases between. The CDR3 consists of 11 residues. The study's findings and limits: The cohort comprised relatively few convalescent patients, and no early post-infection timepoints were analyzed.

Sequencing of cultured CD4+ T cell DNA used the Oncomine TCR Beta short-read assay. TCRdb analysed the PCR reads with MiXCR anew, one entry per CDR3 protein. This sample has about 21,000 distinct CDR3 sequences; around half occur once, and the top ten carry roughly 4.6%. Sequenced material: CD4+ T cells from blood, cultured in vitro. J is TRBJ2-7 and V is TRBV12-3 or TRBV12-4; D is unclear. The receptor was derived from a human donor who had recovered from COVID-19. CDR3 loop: CASSLLNEQYF. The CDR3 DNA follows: TGTGCCAGCAGTTTACTCAACGAGCAGTACTTC.